The entry below gives a single T cell receptor beta chain sequence along with its context. Its matching antigen is unknown. The data stem from a study of cytomegalovirus exposure and HLA in healthy donors. Study-wide background: In terms of ancestry, the Caucasian-associated cluster contained roughly 81% of the approximately 400 genotyped donors.

Use of 60 Vbeta and 13 Jbeta primers characterized the PCR. The assay was immunoSEQ multiplex PCR, and TCRdb's table has in-frame clones only and misses some. Of approximately 100,000 clones in the sample, roughly four fifths were seen once. Study outcomes and limitations: It was taken for granted in presence/absence analyses that sequencing depth across donors was roughly uniform. A reported reduction in N-insertions relative to the roughly 700-donor mean was seen in an Asian-associated ancestry cluster in a later analysis.

This CDR3 is 11 amino acids long. V was shortened by 2 bases and J by 12 bases, with 8 bases between the two germline ends. Germline lookup yields CDR1 MNHNY and CDR2 SVGAGI (reference sequence). The specimen sequenced was PBMCs. The rearrangement uses TRBV6-6 and TRBJ1-5; possible D gene TRBD1, 5 bases. This receptor was identified in a male donor in good health and CMV-seropositive. The CDR3 is CASSYQGGQHF. The CDR3, as DNA: TGTGCCAGCAGTTACCAGGGAGGCCAGCATTTT.